Below are 10 T cell receptor beta chains sequenced from a single sample in a study of blood T cell repertoires in COVID-19. Produced via immunoSEQ multiplex PCR; TCRdb's table is partial and in-frame only. The data show 80,000 to 95,000 clones, roughly 84% seen once. The sample taken for sequencing was peripheral blood. These receptors all stem from a human donor in a cohort sampled during active COVID-19.

The chain joins TRBV5-4 to TRBJ2-7; tentatively, D is TRBD2 (5 bases). Germline V CDR1 and CDR2: SGHNT, YYREEE (reference sequence). V was trimmed by 5 bases and J by 1 base, leaving 13 bases between them. CDR3 length equals 14 residues. CDR3 nucleotides: TGTGCCAGCAGTACTTTGGACTCGTCCTACGAGCAGTACTTC. Amino acid sequence: CASSTLDSSYEQYF.

This clone has only one observation. Because it lacks the conserved phenylalanine or tryptophan at the end, this CDR3 is likely a read error. The limits of the CDR3 on the DNA are not certain, so only TCRdb's listed CDR3 is given. The V and J genes are TRBV6-2 or TRBV6-3 and TRBJ2-7; no check of the table's D call, TRBD2, against the DNA was made. A total of 13 residues make up the CDR3, ends included. CDR1 MNHEY and CDR2 SVGEGT come from the germline V gene. CDR3 in amino acids: CASSYTRGGSGTY.

The rearrangement joins TRBV2 to TRBJ1-6, with D maybe TRBD1 (5 bases). This CDR3 region has 12 residues. Germline V CDR1 and CDR2: SNHLY, FYNNEI. V lost 3 bases and J lost 14, with 11 bases in between. The CDR3 sequence: CASSDGGETLHF. The CDR3 DNA reads as TGTGCCAGCAGTGACGGGGGAGAGACCCTCCACTTT.

This chain joins TRBV6-4 and TRBJ2-4; D possibly corresponds to TRBD2 (6 bases). Looked up from germline, CDR1 is MRHNA and CDR2 is SNTAGT. With 7 bases removed from V and 2 bases from J, the gap between germline ends came to 12 bases. The CDR3 extends over 14 amino acids. CDR3 nucleotides: TGTGCCAGCACAACTAGCTGGACCAAAAACATTCAGTACTTC. Translation: CASTTSWTKNIQYF.

The rearrangement joins TRBV11-3 to TRBJ2-2, with D unclear. Looked up from germline, CDR1 is SGHNT and CDR2 is YENEEA. V dropped 4 bases and J dropped 3 bases, with 9 bases sitting between them. The CDR3 is 14 residues long. DNA of the CDR3: TGTGCCAGCAGCTCCCATGTTTACACCGGGGAGCTGTTTTTT. It is translated as CASSSHVYTGELFF.

J is TRBJ2-1 and V is TRBV19, with 12 bases lining up with TRBD2. Germline CDR1 reads LNHDA; CDR2 reads SQIVND (reference sequence). The CDR3 runs to 15 residues. V lost 4 bases and J lost 7; bases outside the gene matches: 5. The CDR3 reads CASSTSSGGANEQFF. For the CDR3, the DNA is TGTGCCAGTAGTACGTCTAGCGGGGGGGCTAATGAGCAGTTCTTC.

The chain combines TRBV19 with TRBJ2-7; 8 bases are a match to TRBD1. The CDR3 totals 13 residues. V lost 5 bases and J lost 4; bases outside the gene matches: 4. The germline CDR1 and CDR2 sequences are LNHDA and SQIVND (reference sequence). The DNA for the CDR3 is TGTGCCAGTAGTGTTCAGGGGGCGTACGAGCAGTACTTC. Residues: CASSVQGAYEQYF. The full variable domain, completed using reference TRBV19 and TRBJ2-7, is DGGITQSPKYLFRKEGQNVTLSCEQNLNHDAMYWYRQDPGQGLRLIYYSQIVNDFQKGDIAEGYSVSREKKESFPLTVTSAQKNPTAFYLCASSVQGAYEQYFGPGTRLTVT.

The chain links TRBV11-3 to TRBJ2-5; tentative D call: TRBD2 (5 bases). Germline V gene data show CDR1 as SGHNT and CDR2 as YENEEA. This CDR3 region has 12 residues. V was shortened by 5 bases and J by 5 bases, with 9 bases between the two germline ends. The CDR3 nucleotides are TGTGCCAGCAGCGCCCCGGGGGAGACCCAGTACTTC. Protein sequence: CASSAPGETQYF.

This rearrangement joins TRBV27 to TRBJ1-6; no definite D call. Germline V gene lookup returns CDR1 MNHEY and CDR2 SMNVEV (reference sequence). V lost 4 bases and J 4 bases, leaving 11 bases between the germline ends. The CDR3 is 15 amino acids. CDR3 loop: CASSYGGPYNSPLHF. CDR3 coding DNA: TGTGCCAGCAGTTACGGAGGACCGTATAATTCACCCCTCCACTTT.

The rearrangement links TRBV30 to TRBJ1-2; 7 nucleotides align to TRBD1. The V segment lost 3 bases and the J segment 7 bases; nucleotides outside the gene matches: 14. Germline CDR1 reads GTSNPN; CDR2 reads SVGIG (reference sequence). CDR3 length equals 15 residues. CDR3 protein: CAWRAWDSSLGGYTF. CDR3 in DNA: TGTGCCTGGAGAGCTTGGGACAGTTCCTTGGGTGGCTACACCTTC. Full variable domain (missing parts from reference TRBV30 and TRBJ1-2): SQTIHQWPATLVQPVGSPLSLECTVEGTSNPNLYWYRQAAGRGLQLLFYSVGIGQISSEVPQNLSASRPQDRQFILSSKKLLLSDSGFYLCAWRAWDSSLGGYTFGSGTRLTVV.